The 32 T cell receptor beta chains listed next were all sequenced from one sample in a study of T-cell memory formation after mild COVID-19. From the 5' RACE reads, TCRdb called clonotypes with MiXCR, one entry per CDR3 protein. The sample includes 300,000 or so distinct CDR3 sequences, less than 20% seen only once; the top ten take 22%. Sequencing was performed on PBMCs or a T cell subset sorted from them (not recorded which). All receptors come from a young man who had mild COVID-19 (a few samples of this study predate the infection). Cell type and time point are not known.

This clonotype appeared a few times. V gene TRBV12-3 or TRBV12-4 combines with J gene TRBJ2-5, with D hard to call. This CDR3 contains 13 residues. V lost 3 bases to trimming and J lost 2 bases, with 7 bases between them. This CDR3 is CASSFRLQETQYF. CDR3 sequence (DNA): TGTGCCAGCAGTTTTCGACTGCAAGAGACCCAGTACTTC.

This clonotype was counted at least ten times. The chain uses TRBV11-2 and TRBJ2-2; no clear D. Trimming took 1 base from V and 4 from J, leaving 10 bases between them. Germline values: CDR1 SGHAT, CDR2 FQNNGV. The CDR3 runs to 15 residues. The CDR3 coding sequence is TGTGCCAGCAGCTTAGTCGCTTTTGGCACCGGGGAGCTGTTTTTT. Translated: CASSLVAFGTGELFF.

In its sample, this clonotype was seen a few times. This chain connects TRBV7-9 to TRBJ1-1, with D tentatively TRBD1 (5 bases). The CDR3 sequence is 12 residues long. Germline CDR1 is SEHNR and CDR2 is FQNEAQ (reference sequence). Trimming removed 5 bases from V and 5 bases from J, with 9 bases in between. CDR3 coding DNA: TGTGCCAGCAGCGCGCCAGGGACTGAAGCTTTCTTT. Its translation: CASSAPGTEAFF.

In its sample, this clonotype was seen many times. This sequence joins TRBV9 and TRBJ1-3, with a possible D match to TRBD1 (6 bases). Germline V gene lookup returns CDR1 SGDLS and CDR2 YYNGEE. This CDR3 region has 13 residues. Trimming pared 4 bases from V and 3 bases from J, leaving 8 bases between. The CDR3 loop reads CASSWTVGNTIYF. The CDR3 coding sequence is TGTGCCAGCAGCTGGACAGTTGGAAACACCATATATTTT.

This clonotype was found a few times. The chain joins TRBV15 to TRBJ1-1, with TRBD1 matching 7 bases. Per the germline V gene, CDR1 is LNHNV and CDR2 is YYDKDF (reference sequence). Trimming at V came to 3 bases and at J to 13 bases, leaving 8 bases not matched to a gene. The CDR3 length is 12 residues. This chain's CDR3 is CATSSVGTAVFF. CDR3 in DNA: TGTGCCACCAGCAGTGTAGGGACAGCAGTTTTCTTT.

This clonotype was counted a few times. The CDR3 nucleotides read TGTGCCAGCAGTTTATCCCCAGTGGGCAATGAGCAGTTCTTC. It yields the protein CASSLSPVGNEQFF. The genes are TRBV12-3 or TRBV12-4 and TRBJ2-1; no clear D. The CDR3 sequence is 14 residues long. Trimming shortened V by 2 bases and J by 6 bases, and 11 bases separated the two germline ends.

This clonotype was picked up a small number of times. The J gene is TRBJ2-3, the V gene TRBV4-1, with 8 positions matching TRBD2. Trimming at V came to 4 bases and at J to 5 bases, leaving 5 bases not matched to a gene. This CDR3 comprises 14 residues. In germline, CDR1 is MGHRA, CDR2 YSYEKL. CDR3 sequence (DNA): TGCGCCAGCAGCCCGGGACTAGGACGAGATACGCAGTATTTT. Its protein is CASSPGLGRDTQYF.

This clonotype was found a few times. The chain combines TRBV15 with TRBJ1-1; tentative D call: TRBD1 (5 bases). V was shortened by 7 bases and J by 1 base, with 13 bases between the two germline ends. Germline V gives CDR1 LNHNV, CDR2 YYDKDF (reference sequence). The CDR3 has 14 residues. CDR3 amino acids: CATTYSGGNTEAFF. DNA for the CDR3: TGTGCCACCACCTATTCGGGGGGGAACACTGAAGCTTTCTTT.

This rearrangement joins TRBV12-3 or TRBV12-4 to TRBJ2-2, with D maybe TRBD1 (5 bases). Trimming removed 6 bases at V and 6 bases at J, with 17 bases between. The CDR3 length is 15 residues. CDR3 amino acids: CASRGPNRVSGELFF. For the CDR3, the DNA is TGTGCCAGCAGGGGGCCTAACAGAGTATCCGGGGAGCTGTTTTTT.

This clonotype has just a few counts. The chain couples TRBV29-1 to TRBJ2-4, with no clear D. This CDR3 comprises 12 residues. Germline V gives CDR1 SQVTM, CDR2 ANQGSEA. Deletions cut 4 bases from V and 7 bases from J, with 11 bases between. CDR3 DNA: TGCAGCGTTGTTAACGCCCTTAACATTCAGTACTTC. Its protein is CSVVNALNIQYF.

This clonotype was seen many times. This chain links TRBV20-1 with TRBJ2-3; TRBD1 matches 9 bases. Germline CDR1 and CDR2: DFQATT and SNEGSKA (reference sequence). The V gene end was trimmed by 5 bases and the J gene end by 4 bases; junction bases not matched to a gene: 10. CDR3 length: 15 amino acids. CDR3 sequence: CSASRTGVLADTQYF. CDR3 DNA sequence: TGCAGTGCTTCCCGGACAGGGGTCCTCGCAGATACGCAGTATTTT.

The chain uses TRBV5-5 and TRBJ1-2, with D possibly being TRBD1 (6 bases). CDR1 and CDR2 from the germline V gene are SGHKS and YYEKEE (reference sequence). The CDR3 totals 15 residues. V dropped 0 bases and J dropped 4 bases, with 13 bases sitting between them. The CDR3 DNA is TGTGCCAGCAGCTTGGACCCAGGGGATGGCTATGGCTACACCTTC. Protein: CASSLDPGDGYGYTF.

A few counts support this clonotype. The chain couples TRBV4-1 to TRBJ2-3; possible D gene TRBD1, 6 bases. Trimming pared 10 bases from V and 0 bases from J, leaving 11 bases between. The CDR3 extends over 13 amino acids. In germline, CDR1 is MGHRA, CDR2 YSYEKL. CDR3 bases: TGCGCCACCGGACAGCCCAGCACAGATACGCAGTATTTT. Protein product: CATGQPSTDTQYF.

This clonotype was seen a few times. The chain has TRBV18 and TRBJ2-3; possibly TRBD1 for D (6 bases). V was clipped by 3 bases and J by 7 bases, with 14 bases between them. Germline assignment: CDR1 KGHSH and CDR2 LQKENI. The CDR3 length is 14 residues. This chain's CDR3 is CASSPRQGLNTQYF. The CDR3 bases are TGTGCCAGCTCACCCCGGCAGGGGTTGAATACGCAGTATTTT.

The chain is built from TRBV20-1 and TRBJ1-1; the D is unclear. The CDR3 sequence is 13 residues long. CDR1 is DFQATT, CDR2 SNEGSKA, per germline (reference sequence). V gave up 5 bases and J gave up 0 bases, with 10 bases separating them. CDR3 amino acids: CSAGKDLNTEAFF. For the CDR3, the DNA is TGCAGTGCTGGAAAAGACTTGAACACTGAAGCTTTCTTT.

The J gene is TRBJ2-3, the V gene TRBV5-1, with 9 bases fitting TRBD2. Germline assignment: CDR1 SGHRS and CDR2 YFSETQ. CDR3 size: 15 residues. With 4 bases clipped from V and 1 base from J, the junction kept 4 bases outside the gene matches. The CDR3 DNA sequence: TGCGCCAGCAGCCAAGCGGGGGGCGGCACAGATACGCAGTATTTT. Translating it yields CASSQAGGGTDTQYF.

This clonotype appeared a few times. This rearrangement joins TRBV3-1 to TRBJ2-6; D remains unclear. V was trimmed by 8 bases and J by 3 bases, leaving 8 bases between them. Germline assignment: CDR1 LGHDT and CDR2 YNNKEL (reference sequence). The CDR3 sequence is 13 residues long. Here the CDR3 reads CASGANGANVLTF. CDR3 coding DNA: TGTGCCAGCGGCGCCAATGGGGCCAACGTCCTGACTTTC.

CDR3 coding DNA: TGTGCCAGCGCAAGAGATCGACAGGGATACGACCCCCAGCATTTT. It specifies CASARDRQGYDPQHF. This chain links TRBV7-9 with TRBJ1-5; 7 bases line up with TRBD1. V lost 8 bases to trimming and J lost 10 bases; unmatched junction nucleotides: 17. Per the germline V gene, CDR1 is SEHNR and CDR2 is FQNEAQ (reference sequence). The CDR3 contains 15 residues.

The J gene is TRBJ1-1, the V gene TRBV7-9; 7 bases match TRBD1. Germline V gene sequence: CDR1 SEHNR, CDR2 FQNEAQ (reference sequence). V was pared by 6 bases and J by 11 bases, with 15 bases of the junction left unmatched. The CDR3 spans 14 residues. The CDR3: CASRPDRERVGAFF. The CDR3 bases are TGTGCCAGCAGACCCGACAGGGAAAGGGTAGGGGCTTTCTTT. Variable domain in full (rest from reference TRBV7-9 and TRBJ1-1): DTGVSQNPRHKITKRGQNVTFRCDPISEHNRLYWYRQTLGQGPEFLTYFQNEAQLEKSRLLSDRFSAERPKGSFSTLEIQRTEQGDSAMYLCASRPDRERVGAFFGQGTRLTVV.

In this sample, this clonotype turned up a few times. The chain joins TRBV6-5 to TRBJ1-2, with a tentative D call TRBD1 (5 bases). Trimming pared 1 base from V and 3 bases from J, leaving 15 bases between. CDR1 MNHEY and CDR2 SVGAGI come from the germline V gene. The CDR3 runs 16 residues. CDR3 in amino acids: CASSYYAGSSDYGYTF. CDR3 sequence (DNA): TGTGCCAGCAGTTACTACGCAGGGTCGTCGGACTATGGCTACACCTTC.

CDR3: CASSYPGPGITDTQYF. The DNA for the CDR3 is TGTGCCAGCAGTTACCCGGGTCCGGGGATCACAGATACGCAGTATTTT. The chain carries TRBV6-2 or TRBV6-3 and TRBJ2-3; D possibly corresponds to TRBD2 (5 bases). Trimming removed 2 bases from V and 2 bases from J, with 14 bases in between. There are 16 residues in the CDR3. The germline gives CDR1 MNHEY, CDR2 SVGEGT.

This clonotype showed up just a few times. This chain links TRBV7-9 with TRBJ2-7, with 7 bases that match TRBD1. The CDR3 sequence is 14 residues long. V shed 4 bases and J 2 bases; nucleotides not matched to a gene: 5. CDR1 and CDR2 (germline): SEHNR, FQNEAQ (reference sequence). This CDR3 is CASSSRQGTYEQYF. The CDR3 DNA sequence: TGTGCCAGCAGCTCCCGACAGGGTACCTACGAGCAGTACTTC. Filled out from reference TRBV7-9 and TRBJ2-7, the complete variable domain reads DTGVSQNPRHKITKRGQNVTFRCDPISEHNRLYWYRQTLGQGPEFLTYFQNEAQLEKSRLLSDRFSAERPKGSFSTLEIQRTEQGDSAMYLCASSSRQGTYEQYFGPGTRLTVT.

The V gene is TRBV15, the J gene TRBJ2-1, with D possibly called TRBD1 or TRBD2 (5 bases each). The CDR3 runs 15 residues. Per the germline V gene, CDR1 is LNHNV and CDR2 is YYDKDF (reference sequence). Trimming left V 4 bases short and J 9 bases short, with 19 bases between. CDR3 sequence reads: CATSMLGATGSEQFF. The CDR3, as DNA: TGTGCCACCAGCATGCTCGGGGCGACCGGGTCTGAGCAGTTCTTC.

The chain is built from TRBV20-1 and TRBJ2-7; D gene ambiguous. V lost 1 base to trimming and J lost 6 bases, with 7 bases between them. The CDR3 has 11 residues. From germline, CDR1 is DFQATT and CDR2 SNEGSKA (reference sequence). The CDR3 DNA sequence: TGCAGTGCTAGAGTGGGTACCGAGCAGTACTTC. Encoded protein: CSARVGTEQYF.

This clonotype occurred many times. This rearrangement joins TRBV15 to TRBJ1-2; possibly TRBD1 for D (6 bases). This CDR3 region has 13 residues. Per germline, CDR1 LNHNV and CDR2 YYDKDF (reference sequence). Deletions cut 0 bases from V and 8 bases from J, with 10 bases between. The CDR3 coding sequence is TGTGCCACCAGCAGAGACGAGGGGGAGGGCTACACCTTC. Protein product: CATSRDEGEGYTF.

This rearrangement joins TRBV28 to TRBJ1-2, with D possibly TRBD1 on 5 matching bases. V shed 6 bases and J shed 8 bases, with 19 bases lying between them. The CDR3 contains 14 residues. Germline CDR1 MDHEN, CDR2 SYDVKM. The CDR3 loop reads CASRSGTEVDGYTF. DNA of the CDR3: TGTGCCAGCAGATCCGGGACGGAGGTAGACGGCTACACCTTC.

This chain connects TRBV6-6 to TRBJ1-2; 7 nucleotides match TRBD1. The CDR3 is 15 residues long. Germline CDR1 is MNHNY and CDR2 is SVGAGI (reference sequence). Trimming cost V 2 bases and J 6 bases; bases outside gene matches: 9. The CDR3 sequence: CASSYTTGLIDGYTF. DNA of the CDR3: TGTGCCAGCAGTTACACGACAGGGTTGATCGATGGCTACACCTTC.

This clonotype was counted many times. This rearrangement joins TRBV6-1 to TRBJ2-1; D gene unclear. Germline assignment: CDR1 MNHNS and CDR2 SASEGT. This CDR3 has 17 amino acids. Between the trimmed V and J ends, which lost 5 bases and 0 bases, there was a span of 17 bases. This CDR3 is CASSRPLVQSSYNEQFF. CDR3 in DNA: TGTGCCAGCAGTCGCCCCCTAGTCCAAAGCTCCTACAATGAGCAGTTCTTC.

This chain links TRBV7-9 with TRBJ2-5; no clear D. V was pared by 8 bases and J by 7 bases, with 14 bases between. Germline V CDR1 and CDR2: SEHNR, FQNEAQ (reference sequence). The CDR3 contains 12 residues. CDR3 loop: CASGSLDGTQYF. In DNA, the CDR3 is TGTGCCAGCGGGTCGCTTGATGGGACCCAGTACTTC.

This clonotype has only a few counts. This CDR3 is CASSRETGGATYNEQFF. CDR3 coding DNA: TGTGCCAGCAGCAGAGAAACAGGGGGCGCAACCTACAATGAGCAGTTCTTC. The rearrangement links TRBV7-6 to TRBJ2-1; the match to TRBD1 covers 9 bases. V was clipped by 5 bases and J by 2 bases; unmatched bases: 10. The CDR3 contains 17 residues. Germline V gene sequence: CDR1 SGHVS, CDR2 FNYEAQ.

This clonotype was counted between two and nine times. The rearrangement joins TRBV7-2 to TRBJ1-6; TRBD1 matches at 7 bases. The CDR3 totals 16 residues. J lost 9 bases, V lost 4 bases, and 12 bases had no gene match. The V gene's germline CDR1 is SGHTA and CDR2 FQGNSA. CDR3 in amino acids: CASSSSPGAGGSPLHF. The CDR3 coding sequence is TGTGCCAGCAGCTCCTCGCCGGGGGCAGGGGGTTCACCCCTCCACTTT.

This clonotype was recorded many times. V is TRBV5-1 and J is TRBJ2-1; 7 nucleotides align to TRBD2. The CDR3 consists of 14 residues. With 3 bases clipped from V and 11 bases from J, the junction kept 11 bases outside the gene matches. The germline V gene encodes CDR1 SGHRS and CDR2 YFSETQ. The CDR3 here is CASSSNTEGGKQFF. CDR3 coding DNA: TGCGCCAGCAGCTCCAATACGGAGGGAGGGAAGCAGTTCTTC.